Following are 14 T cell receptor beta chains from one sample sequenced in a study of regulatory T cells in long-lasting Graves disease. Specified time point: persistent/refractory GD, antithyroid drugs over 5 years with positive TRAb. Extracted RNA from PBMCs served as the source of the TCR library. Combining iRepertoire HTBI primers with Arm-PCR of CDR3 regions, the authors built TCR beta libraries. TCRdb re-derived calls from the multiplex PCR reads in MiXCR, one entry per CDR3 protein. The repertoire holds some 440,000 distinct CDR3 sequences, around 20% seen once, with 7% to 10% in the top ten. The sequences come from peripheral blood mononuclear cells (PBMCs), collected when the disease was refractory, from a patient treated with antithyroid drugs. Receptors were obtained from a female donor with Graves disease.

The chain combines TRBV7-6 with TRBJ2-6; TRBD2 is a possible D gene (5 bases). Germline V lookup: CDR1 SGHVS, CDR2 FNYEAQ. CDR3 length: 15 residues. Trimming took off 3 bases at V and 0 bases at J, with 6 bases between the two ends. Written as DNA, the CDR3 is TGTGCCAGCAGCTTCGGGGACTCTGGGGCCAACGTCCTGACTTTC. Translation gives CASSFGDSGANVLTF.

The sample holds a few counts of this clonotype. The V gene is TRBV25-1, the J gene TRBJ1-2; no clear D. The length of the CDR3 is 14 residues. The V gene's germline CDR1 is MGHDK and CDR2 SYGVNS. V was pared by 1 base and J by 7 bases, with 13 bases between. CDR3 in DNA: TGTGCCAGCAGTGAATCGGGTAGCGCTGGTGGCTACACCTTC. Amino acid sequence: CASSESGSAGGYTF.

This clonotype occurred a few times. The V and J genes are TRBV7-6 and TRBJ2-7, with D possibly matching TRBD1 (7 bases). The germline V gene has CDR1 SGHVS and CDR2 FNYEAQ. Trimming took off 1 base at V and 5 bases at J, with 12 bases between the two ends. The length of the CDR3 is 14 residues. The CDR3: CASSLGAGGNEQYF. The CDR3 region has the DNA TGTGCCAGCAGCTTAGGGGCAGGGGGGAACGAGCAGTACTTC.

The V and J genes are TRBV27 and TRBJ2-7; D uncertain. The V gene lost 5 bases and the J gene lost 5 bases, with 16 bases spanning the gap. Germline assignment: CDR1 MNHEY and CDR2 SMNVEV (reference sequence). The CDR3 runs to 14 residues. The CDR3 bases are TGTGCCAGCAGTGAACTGTACCCCTGGGACGAGCAGTACTTC. Its protein is CASSELYPWDEQYF.

This clonotype was detected ten times or more. The rearrangement joins TRBV28 to TRBJ2-7, with D possibly called TRBD1 or TRBD2 (5 bases each). CDR3 length equals 14 residues. The germline V gene has CDR1 MDHEN and CDR2 SYDVKM. Trimming stripped 5 bases from V and 3 bases from J, with 14 bases between. This chain's CDR3 is CASSPRDASYEQYF. CDR3 sequence (DNA): TGTGCCAGCAGTCCTAGGGACGCCAGCTACGAGCAGTACTTC.

The rearrangement joins TRBV5-6 to TRBJ1-2; D is unresolved. The CDR3 loop spans 17 amino acids. Germline V gives CDR1 SGHDT, CDR2 YYEEEE. V lost 4 bases and J 4 bases, leaving 23 bases between the germline ends. The CDR3, as DNA: TGTGCCAGCAGCCTCACGGCTGACACGCTACTCCTCTATGGCTACACCTTC. This gives the protein CASSLTADTLLLYGYTF. The whole variable domain, filled in from reference TRBV5-6 and TRBJ1-2, reads DAGVTQSPTHLIKTRGQQVTLRCSPKSGHDTVSWYQQALGQGPQFIFQYYEEEERQRGNFPDRFSGHQFPNYSSELNVNALLLGDSALYLCASSLTADTLLLYGYTFGSGTRLTVV.

This rearrangement joins TRBV5-5 to TRBJ2-4, with 7 bases identical to TRBD2. Trimming cost V 6 bases and J 16 bases; bases outside gene matches: 13. There are 12 residues in the CDR3. Germline loops: CDR1 SGHKS, CDR2 YYEKEE (reference sequence). The CDR3 protein is CASNPSGASPYF. The CDR3 DNA sequence: TGTGCCAGCAACCCAAGCGGGGCTAGCCCCTACTTC.

This chain joins TRBV4-1 and TRBJ1-6; D unclear. This CDR3 comprises 17 residues. Germline V gene sequence: CDR1 MGHRA, CDR2 YSYEKL. Trimming removed 3 bases at V and 3 bases at J, with 15 bases between. The CDR3 coding sequence is TGCGCCAGCAGCCAGGAACTAGGACGGAGCTATAATTCACCCCTCCACTTT. Translation: CASSQELGRSYNSPLHF.

In this sample, this clonotype turned up once. One junction end disagrees with the germline gene, perhaps due to a read error. The chain combines TRBV3-1 with TRBJ2-5; 7 nucleotides align to TRBD1. The CDR3 is made up of 15 amino acids. CDR1 and CDR2 (germline): LGHDT, YNNKEL (reference sequence). DNA of the CDR3: TGTGCCAGCAGCCCGGGACAGCCTAGGGGAGAGACCCAGTGCTTC. It specifies CASSPGQPRGETQCF.

This clonotype was observed at least ten times. In DNA form, the CDR3 reads TGTGCCAGCAGTGGCACGACGGGAGGGATTCAGCCCCAGCATTTT. As protein: CASSGTTGGIQPQHF. The V call is TRBV6-2 or TRBV6-3, the J call TRBJ1-5; D is uncertain. The CDR3 runs 15 residues. V dropped 5 bases and J dropped 6 bases, with 17 bases sitting between them. Germline V gives CDR1 MNHEY, CDR2 SVGEGT.

Of note for this clonotype: Being one base from a much bigger clone, this may be a read error. This chain links TRBV2 with TRBJ2-4, with D possibly being TRBD2 (5 bases). Germline assignment: CDR1 SNHLY and CDR2 FYNNEI. The CDR3 contains 13 residues. Trimming took 4 bases from V and 5 from J, leaving 9 bases between them. The CDR3: CASSVGSENIQYF. The CDR3 DNA sequence: TGTGCCAGCAGTGTGGGGAGCGAAAACATTCAGTACTTC.

This clonotype showed up just a few times. The V and J genes are TRBV19 and TRBJ2-7, with D perhaps TRBD1 (5 bases). V shed 3 bases and J shed 3 bases, with 12 bases lying between them. Germline lookup yields CDR1 LNHDA and CDR2 SQIVND (reference sequence). CDR3 length: 14 residues. CDR3 nucleotide sequence: TGTGCCAGTAGTATGAAGGCAGGGATCTACGAGCAGTACTTC. This encodes CASSMKAGIYEQYF.

This clonotype has ten or more counts. The chain is built from TRBV29-1 and TRBJ1-2; TRBD1 might be the D (6 bases). Trimming removed 3 bases at V and 3 bases at J, with 8 bases between. CDR3 length: 12 residues. Germline loops: CDR1 SQVTM, CDR2 ANQGSEA. CDR3 sequence (DNA): TGCAGCGTTGACGGGGGCTACTATGGCTACACCTTC. The encoded protein is CSVDGGYYGYTF.

The gene calls are TRBV4-1 and TRBJ1-2; D might be TRBD1 (5 bases). Germline loops: CDR1 MGHRA, CDR2 YSYEKL. The CDR3 runs 15 residues. Deletions cut 0 bases from V and 8 bases from J, with 16 bases between. CDR3 amino acids: CASSQEGTRGGGYTF. In DNA, the CDR3 is TGCGCCAGCAGCCAAGAAGGTACGAGGGGAGGCGGCTACACCTTC.